The 23 T cell receptor beta chains in this list originate from one sample, sequenced in a study of shared clonotypes between healthy human individuals. Assay: immunoSEQ multiplex PCR; the TCRdb copy retains only in-frame clones and omits some. Of roughly 640,000 clones detected, about 74% appear once; the ten largest clones hold over 1.5%. The sequenced material came from memory CD4+ T cells sorted from blood. Subset given: CD45RA-negative fraction. Source of these receptors: a woman in her thirties in good health.

On this clone itself: At one end, the junction sequence differs from germline, possibly due to a read error. The chain is built from TRBV18 and TRBJ1-2, with unresolved D. The CDR3 has 13 amino acids. Germline values: CDR1 KGHSH, CDR2 LQKENI. As DNA, the CDR3 is TGTGCCAGCTCAACACCCCTCAACTATGGCTACACCTTC. This translates into CASSTPLNYGYTF.

The rearrangement links TRBV18 to TRBJ2-7; TRBD2 might be the D (6 bases). V shed 0 bases and J shed 3 bases, with 21 bases lying between them. The CDR3 consists of 18 residues. Germline loops: CDR1 KGHSH, CDR2 LQKENI. For the CDR3, the DNA is TGTGCCAGCTCACCACCGGGGGGTTGGGCGGCAGGATTCTACGAGCAGTACTTC. Encoded protein: CASSPPGGWAAGFYEQYF.

The rearrangement uses TRBV27 and TRBJ1-2; weak D call: TRBD1 (6 bases). With 8 bases removed from V and 4 bases from J, the gap between germline ends came to 17 bases. The CDR3 covers 14 residues. The germline gives CDR1 MNHEY, CDR2 SMNVEV (reference sequence). The CDR3 spells CASRPGGRPYGYTF. In nucleotides, the CDR3 is TGTGCCAGCCGCCCGGGGGGGCGCCCCTATGGCTACACCTTC.

This rearrangement joins TRBV18 to TRBJ2-7, with TRBD2 matching 8 bases. This CDR3 comprises 15 residues. V was pared by 5 bases and J by 0 bases, with 6 bases of the junction left unmatched. Per germline, CDR1 KGHSH and CDR2 LQKENI. The chain's CDR3 is CASSFLAGGSYEQYF. The CDR3, as DNA: TGTGCCAGCTCATTCCTAGCGGGCGGCTCCTACGAGCAGTACTTC.

The chain carries TRBV28 and TRBJ1-2, with a possible D match to TRBD1 (6 bases). The CDR3 sequence is 14 residues long. V was clipped by 6 bases and J by 5 bases, with 16 bases between them. The V gene's germline CDR1 is MDHEN and CDR2 SYDVKM. In DNA, the CDR3 is TGTGCCAGCAGCCGAACCGGGACACCTTATGGCTACACCTTC. Encoded protein: CASSRTGTPYGYTF.

The chain carries TRBV19 and TRBJ1-3; D remains unclear. This CDR3 spans 15 amino acids. The germline gives CDR1 LNHDA, CDR2 SQIVND (reference sequence). Trimming pared 4 bases from V and 0 bases from J, leaving 10 bases between. DNA for the CDR3: TGTGCCAGTAGTACCCAAGGCGTCTCTGGAAACACCATATATTTT. This encodes CASSTQGVSGNTIYF.

The rearrangement links TRBV6-5 to TRBJ1-1; D not certain. V was pared by 5 bases and J by 6 bases, with 16 bases between. The CDR3 is made up of 14 amino acids. In germline, CDR1 is MNHEY, CDR2 SVGAGI. CDR3 bases: TGTGCCAGCAGTGCAGAAAGGGTCGCGGCTGAAGCTTTCTTT. Translated: CASSAERVAAEAFF.

The V and J genes are TRBV9 and TRBJ2-1; no clear D gene. Germline-derived CDR1 and CDR2 are SGDLS and YYNGEE. With 3 bases removed from V and 3 bases from J, the gap between germline ends came to 16 bases. The CDR3 has 16 amino acids. Here the CDR3 reads CASSAPQDLGYNEQFF. The CDR3 nucleotides read TGTGCCAGCAGCGCCCCTCAAGATCTAGGCTACAATGAGCAGTTCTTC.

V gene TRBV19 combines with J gene TRBJ2-5; no definite D call. The V end lost 3 bases, the J end lost 5 bases, and 16 bases lay between the germline ends. Germline V gene sequence: CDR1 LNHDA, CDR2 SQIVND (reference sequence). The CDR3 runs to 15 residues. The CDR3 coding sequence is TGTGCCAGTAGTATTTTGTCTTCGGGCGCGGAGACCCAGTACTTC. This encodes CASSILSSGAETQYF.

The V call is TRBV5-1, the J call TRBJ1-3; TRBD1 agrees at 8 bases. The CDR3 spans 15 residues. CDR1 SGHRS and CDR2 YFSETQ come from the germline V gene. After removal of 0 bases from V and 3 bases from J, the junction contained 2 bases not matched to a gene. DNA for the CDR3: TGCGCCAGCAGCTTGGGACAGGGGTTTGGAAACACCATATATTTT. Translation: CASSLGQGFGNTIYF.

The J gene is TRBJ2-1, the V gene TRBV6-6, with D possibly matching TRBD1 (5 bases). V lost 6 bases to trimming and J lost 5 bases, with 17 bases between them. This CDR3 is built from 15 residues. Germline-derived CDR1 and CDR2 are MNHNY and SVGAGI (reference sequence). The chain's CDR3 is CASRDDRIGHNEQFF. For the CDR3, the DNA is TGTGCCAGCAGGGATGACAGAATTGGACACAATGAGCAGTTCTTC.

The chain employs TRBV7-2 and TRBJ2-1; D is unresolved. Trimming left V 4 bases short and J 6 bases short, with 13 bases between. This CDR3 has 14 residues. CDR1 SGHTA and CDR2 FQGNSA come from the germline V gene. The CDR3 reads CASSSTSQANEQFF. CDR3 coding DNA: TGTGCCAGCAGCTCGACCAGTCAGGCCAATGAGCAGTTCTTC.

Worth noting for this clone: With a far larger clone one base away, a read error is the likely cause. The chain couples TRBV11-2 to TRBJ2-1; D perhaps matches TRBD2 (6 bases). Germline V lookup: CDR1 SGHAT, CDR2 FQNNGV. This CDR3 spans 11 amino acids. Trimming removed 5 bases at V and 9 bases at J, with 8 bases between. The CDR3 coding sequence is TGTGCCAGCAGCCGCGGGGCTGAGCAGTTCTTC. Translation gives CASSRGAEQFF.

V usage is TRBV15 and J usage is TRBJ2-3, with 7 bases lining up with TRBD2. Germline CDR1 reads LNHNV; CDR2 reads YYDKDF (reference sequence). V shed 8 bases, J shed 0 bases, and the junction held 5 bases outside the gene matches. This CDR3 spans 14 amino acids. The chain's CDR3 is CATCDGRSTDTQYF. The CDR3 nucleotides read TGTGCCACCTGCGACGGGAGGAGCACAGATACGCAGTATTTT.

This chain connects TRBV2 to TRBJ1-5; 7 nucleotides align to TRBD1. The CDR3 has 17 residues. After removal of 7 bases from V and 3 bases from J, the junction contained 15 bases not matched to a gene. Germline V lookup: CDR1 SNHLY, CDR2 FYNNEI. CDR3 coding DNA: TGTGCCAGCACGGGAGCAGGGGGAGGGCGGTACAATCAGCCCCAGCATTTT. It is translated as CASTGAGGGRYNQPQHF.

The chain links TRBV6-5 to TRBJ1-2; D call uncertain. Deletions cut 2 bases from V and 7 bases from J, with 11 bases between. CDR3 length: 13 residues. CDR1 MNHEY and CDR2 SVGAGI come from the germline V gene. The CDR3 DNA reads as TGTGCCAGCAGTTACCGCGGGTTAGGTGGCTACACCTTC. Its protein is CASSYRGLGGYTF.

A single count supports this clone. This rearrangement joins TRBV25-1 to TRBJ1-2; 7 bases match TRBD1. Germline CDR1 and CDR2: MGHDK and SYGVNS. V lost 2 bases and J lost 6; bases outside the gene matches: 9. The CDR3 loop spans 15 amino acids. This CDR3 is CASSETGTGVNGYTF. For the CDR3, the DNA is TGTGCCAGCAGTGAAACGGGTACAGGGGTAAATGGCTACACCTTC.

The chain joins TRBV5-4 to TRBJ1-2; TRBD1 might be the D (5 bases). From germline, CDR1 is SGHNT and CDR2 YYREEE (reference sequence). Trimming took off 5 bases at V and 7 bases at J, with 18 bases between the two ends. There are 14 residues in the CDR3. CDR3 coding DNA: TGTGCCAGCAGGACAGAACAGGCGTCCTGTGGCTACACCTTC. Translating it yields CASRTEQASCGYTF.

This clone showed up just a few times. The rearrangement uses TRBV15 and TRBJ1-5, with TRBD1 matching over 7 bases. CDR1 LNHNV and CDR2 YYDKDF come from the germline V gene (reference sequence). The CDR3 contains 20 residues. After removal of 0 bases from V and 4 bases from J, the junction contained 18 bases not matched to a gene. CDR3 sequence (DNA): TGTGCCACCAGCAGAGAAGGGGACGAGGGGGCCCGGGAGTGGAATCAGCCCCAGCATTTT. This codes for CATSREGDEGAREWNQPQHF.

This clone came up a few times. Different DNA sequences within this sample yield the same CDR3. The rearrangement links TRBV28 to TRBJ1-1, with TRBD1 matching over 8 bases. The CDR3 runs to 14 residues. V dropped 4 bases and J dropped 7; count of bases not matched to a gene: 8. Looked up from germline, CDR1 is MDHEN and CDR2 is SYDVKM. The CDR3 DNA is TGTGCCAGCAGTTCCGGACAGGGCGTCGGTGAAGCTTTCTTT. Translation gives CASSSGQGVGEAFF.

This sequence joins TRBV19 and TRBJ1-2, with D uncertain. The germline CDR1 and CDR2 sequences are LNHDA and SQIVND (reference sequence). V gave up 4 bases and J gave up 7 bases, with 19 bases separating them. The CDR3 totals 15 residues. CDR3 nucleotide sequence: TGTGCCAGTAGTACGCCCCGGACCTCCCGGGCTGGCTACACCTTC. Residues: CASSTPRTSRAGYTF.

This chain uses TRBV10-3 with TRBJ1-5; 8 nucleotides match TRBD1. This CDR3 region has 15 residues. Trimming removed 3 bases from V and 7 bases from J; junction bases left unmatched: 8. Germline values: CDR1 ENHRY, CDR2 SYGVKD. The CDR3 reads CAISEGTGQGQPQHF. DNA of the CDR3: TGTGCCATCAGTGAAGGGACAGGCCAAGGACAGCCCCAGCATTTT.

This clone has only a few counts. The CDR3 spells CSAPGTSEQFF. The CDR3 nucleotides are TGCAGTGCTCCCGGGACTTCCGAGCAGTTCTTC. The chain is built from TRBV20-1 and TRBJ2-1, with D possibly TRBD2 on 6 matching bases. Trimming took 5 bases from V and 10 from J, leaving 12 bases between them. Germline V lookup: CDR1 DFQATT, CDR2 SNEGSKA (reference sequence). There are 11 residues in the CDR3.